Listed below are T cell receptor beta chains from one sample, sequenced in a study of shared clonotypes between healthy human individuals. Generated by immunoSEQ multiplex PCR, the TCRdb table keeps only in-frame clones and is missing some. Here the sample spans approximately 650,000 clones, roughly 96% being singletons. Specimen: naive CD8+ T cells sorted from blood. These receptors were taken from a woman aged 25 to 39 in good health. Each CDR3 is given with its conserved first and last residue. The order of the fields is CDR3 length, J gene, V gene, D gene, clone size, CDR3 protein, CDR3 DNA. The D gene is left open where the match is weak. For some rows the clone size is stated as once, few or many, or as a class when expanded; others skip it.

16,TRBJ1-2,TRBV7-8,.,once,CASSLNGGETGYGYTF,TGTGCCAGCAGCTTAAATGGCGGAGAGACGGGCTATGGCTACACCTTC
14,TRBJ2-7,TRBV13,TRBD1,few,CASSHRDRAYEQYF,TGTGCCAGCAGCCACCGGGACAGGGCCTACGAGCAGTACTTC
14,TRBJ2-7,TRBV6-1,.,.,CALRVSGAPHEQYF,TGTGCGCTTAGGGTTAGCGGTGCCCCCCACGAGCAGTACTTC
12,TRBJ2-1,TRBV2,.,.,CASSDPNDEQFF,TGTGCCAGCAGTGACCCAAACGATGAGCAGTTCTTC
16,TRBJ2-1,TRBV19,TRBD2,.,CASRPSGSRTYNEQFF,TGTGCCAGTAGACCTAGCGGGAGTAGAACCTACAATGAGCAGTTCTTC
16,TRBJ1-1,TRBV19,.,.,CASSIRAGEDYTEAFF,TGTGCCAGTAGTATACGGGCCGGAGAGGATTACACTGAAGCTTTCTTT
18,TRBJ2-3,TRBV6-4,TRBD2,.,CASSATRGLAGAPDTQYF,TGTGCCAGCAGTGCGACCAGGGGACTAGCGGGAGCCCCAGATACGCAGTATTTT
14,TRBJ2-3,TRBV4-2,.,.,CASSQGDDTDTQYF,TGTGCCAGCAGCCAAGGGGACGACACAGATACGCAGTATTTT
15,TRBJ2-3,TRBV6-1,.,.,CASSEARGSTDTQYF,TGTGCCAGCAGTGAAGCGCGGGGTAGCACAGATACGCAGTATTTT
14,TRBJ2-7,TRBV19,.,.,CASSFRHTNYEQYF,TGTGCCAGTAGTTTTAGGCACACGAACTACGAGCAGTACTTC
15,TRBJ2-7,TRBV10-1,.,.,CASSRVGTAAYEQYF,TGCGCCAGCTCTCGGGTGGGTACAGCAGCCTACGAGCAGTACTTC
15,TRBJ2-7,TRBV2,TRBD2,.,CASRPPGAGAYEQYF,TGTGCCAGCAGGCCGCCTGGCGCGGGAGCCTACGAGCAGTACTTC
15,TRBJ2-1,TRBV9,TRBD1,.,CASSVGTGAYNEQFF,TGTGCCAGCAGCGTTGGGACAGGGGCCTACAATGAGCAGTTCTTC
11,TRBJ1-2,TRBV25-1,.,.,CASSDSWGYTF,TGTGCCAGCAGTGATTCCTGGGGCTACACCTTC
11,TRBJ2-1,TRBV7-9,.,.,CASSGLNEQFF,TGTGCCAGCTCAGGGCTCAATGAGCAGTTCTTC
19,TRBJ2-2,TRBV5-4,.,once,CASSQGLFVSGLSTGELFF,TGTGCCAGCAGCCAAGGGTTATTCGTTTCAGGACTCAGCACCGGGGAGCTGTTTTTT
14,TRBJ1-5,TRBV28,.,.,CASSWTRQNQPQHF,TGTGCCAGCAGTTGGACCAGACAAAATCAGCCCCAGCATTTT
15,TRBJ2-1,TRBV11-3,TRBD2,.,CASSPGLAAHNEQFF,TGTGCCAGCAGCCCCGGACTAGCGGCACACAATGAGCAGTTCTTC
14,TRBJ1-5,TRBV6-6,.,.,CASSYSGEGQPQHF,TGTGCCAGCAGTTATTCAGGGGAGGGTCAGCCCCAGCATTTT
15,TRBJ2-3,TRBV11-2,TRBD2,.,CASSLGAGVTDTQYF,TGTGCCAGCAGCTTAGGAGCGGGAGTGACAGATACGCAGTATTTT
14,TRBJ2-5,TRBV28,.,.,CASSLKAGSETQYF,TGTGCCAGCAGTTTGAAGGCGGGAAGTGAGACCCAGTACTTC
14,TRBJ1-2,TRBV4-1,TRBD1,.,CASSQRQGAGGYTF,TGCGCCAGCAGCCAAAGACAGGGGGCAGGTGGCTACACCTTC
15,TRBJ1-6,TRBV27,TRBD1,.,CASSIGTAKNSPLHF,TGTGCCAGCAGCATTGGGACAGCGAAAAATTCACCCCTCCACTTT
16,TRBJ1-5,TRBV28,.,.,CASTQDILNGNQPQHF,TGTGCCAGCACCCAGGACATCCTGAATGGCAATCAGCCCCAGCATTTT
13,TRBJ1-1,TRBV7-6,.,.,CASGRTANTEAFF,TGTGCCAGCGGTCGGACAGCGAACACTGAAGCTTTCTTT
13,TRBJ2-7,TRBV5-6,.,.,CASSPESGSEQYF,TGTGCCAGCAGCCCGGAGAGCGGCAGCGAGCAGTACTTC
16,TRBJ2-7,TRBV28,.,.,CASSSPRGGSWYEQYF,TGTGCCAGCAGTTCCCCCCGTGGGGGAAGTTGGTACGAGCAGTACTTC
14,TRBJ2-7,TRBV5-8,.,.,CASSLRQRSYEQYF,TGTGCCAGCAGCCTCCGACAGAGGTCCTACGAGCAGTACTTC
13,TRBJ2-7,TRBV27,TRBD1,.,CASRHTGGYEQYF,TGTGCCAGCAGGCACACAGGGGGCTACGAGCAGTACTTC
15,TRBJ2-1,TRBV7-8,.,.,CASSLEPGLRNEQFF,TGTGCCAGCAGCTTAGAGCCGGGGCTGAGGAATGAGCAGTTCTTC
15,TRBJ2-3,TRBV29-1,TRBD2,.,CSAPSGGGVTDTQYF,TGCAGCGCCCCTAGTGGCGGGGGGGTCACAGATACGCAGTATTTT
15,TRBJ1-4,TRBV30,.,once,CAWSVQGLSNEKLFF,TGTGCCTGGAGTGTCCAGGGGTTATCTAATGAAAAACTGTTTTTT
18,TRBJ2-6,TRBV5-4,TRBD2,once,CASSTGLAGSSGANVLTF,TGTGCCAGCAGCACCGGACTAGCGGGAAGCTCTGGGGCCAACGTCCTGACTTTC
15,TRBJ1-4,TRBV9,.,.,CASSVATATNEKLFF,TGTGCCAGCAGCGTAGCCACAGCAACTAATGAAAAACTGTTTTTT
16,TRBJ2-5,TRBV7-8,.,once,CASSTPPIAAQETQYF,TGTGCCAGCAGCACACCACCAATAGCGGCCCAAGAGACCCAGTACTTC
15,TRBJ1-5,TRBV7-2,.,.,CASSLSGYSNQPQHF,TGTGCCAGCAGCTTATCCGGATATAGCAATCAGCCCCAGCATTTT
14,TRBJ1-2,TRBV5-4,TRBD1,.,CASRPGTDPSGYTF,TGTGCCAGCAGACCCGGGACAGACCCGTCTGGCTACACCTTC
12,TRBJ2-7,TRBV10-2,.,.,CASSEGSAGEDF,TGCGCCAGCAGTGAAGGCTCTGCGGGCGAAGACTTC
13,TRBJ2-2,TRBV6-5,.,.,CASSYQNTGELFF,TGTGCCAGCAGTTACCAGAACACCGGGGAGCTGTTTTTT
13,TRBJ2-7,TRBV6-6,.,.,CASIRGDSYEQYF,TGTGCCAGCATTCGCGGAGACTCCTACGAGCAGTACTTC
14,TRBJ1-2,TRBV29-1,.,.,CSVEDHRFSYGYTF,TGCAGCGTTGAAGATCATCGGTTTAGCTATGGCTACACCTTC
15,TRBJ2-1,TRBV19,.,.,CARPPVGGICNEQFF,TGTGCCAGACCACCGGTCGGCGGGATCTGCAATGAGCAGTTCTTC
18,TRBJ2-1,TRBV15,.,.,CATRNHPMTYSSYNEQFF,TGTGCCACCAGGAATCACCCTATGACCTACAGCTCCTACAATGAGCAGTTCTTC